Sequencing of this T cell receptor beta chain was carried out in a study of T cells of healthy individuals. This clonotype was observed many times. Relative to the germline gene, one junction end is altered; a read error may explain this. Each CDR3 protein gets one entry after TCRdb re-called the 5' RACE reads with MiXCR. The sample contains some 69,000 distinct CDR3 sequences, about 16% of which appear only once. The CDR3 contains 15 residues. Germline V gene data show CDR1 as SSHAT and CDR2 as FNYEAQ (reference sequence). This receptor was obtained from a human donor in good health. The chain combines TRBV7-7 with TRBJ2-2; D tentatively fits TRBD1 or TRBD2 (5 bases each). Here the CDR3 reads CASSLGDPNTGELFF. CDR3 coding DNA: TGTGCTAGCAGCTTAGGGGACCCCAACACCGGGGAGCTGTTTTTT.